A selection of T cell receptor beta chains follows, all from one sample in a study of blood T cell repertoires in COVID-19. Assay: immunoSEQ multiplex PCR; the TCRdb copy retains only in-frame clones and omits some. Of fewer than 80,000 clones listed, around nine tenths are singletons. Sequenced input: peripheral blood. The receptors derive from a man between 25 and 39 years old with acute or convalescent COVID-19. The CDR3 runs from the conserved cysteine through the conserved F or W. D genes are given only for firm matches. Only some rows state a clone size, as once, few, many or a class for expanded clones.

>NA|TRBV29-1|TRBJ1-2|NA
CSVVRSKYGYTF
TGCAGCGTTGTGAGGTCGAAGTATGGCTACACCTTC
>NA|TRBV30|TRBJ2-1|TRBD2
CAWSQSRTSGYNEQFF
TGTGCCTGGAGCCAATCTAGGACTAGCGGATACAATGAGCAGTTCTTC
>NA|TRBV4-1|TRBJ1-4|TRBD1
CASSPLTSGGNPTNEKLFF
TGCGCCAGCAGCCCCCTCACGTCAGGGGGGAACCCAACTAATGAAAAACTGTTTTTT
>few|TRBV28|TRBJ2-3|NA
CASSREYLSTDTQYF
TGTGCCAGCAGTCGAGAATATCTTAGCACAGATACGCAGTATTTT
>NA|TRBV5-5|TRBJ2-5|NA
CASSPRDLRVRGETQYF
TGTGCCAGCAGCCCAAGGGATCTCCGGGTCCGGGGGGAGACCCAGTACTTC
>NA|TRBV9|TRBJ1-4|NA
CASSVDSGFATNEKLFF
TGTGCCAGCAGCGTAGATTCGGGGTTTGCAACTAATGAAAAACTGTTTTTT
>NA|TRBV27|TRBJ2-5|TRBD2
CASSFLSGGQETQYF
TGTGCCAGCAGTTTCTTAAGCGGGGGCCAAGAGACCCAGTACTTC
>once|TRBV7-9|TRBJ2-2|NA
CASSLGRLANTGELFF
TGTGCCAGCAGCTTAGGTCGCCTAGCGAACACCGGGGAGCTGTTTTTT
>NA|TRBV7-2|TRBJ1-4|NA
CASSPPTSGLRGGKLFF
TGTGCCAGCAGCCCACCGACCTCAGGGTTAAGAGGTGGGAAACTGTTTTTT
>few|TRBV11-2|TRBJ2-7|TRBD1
CASSLGTGVYEQYF
TGTGCCAGCAGCTTAGGGACAGGGGTTTACGAGCAGTACTTC
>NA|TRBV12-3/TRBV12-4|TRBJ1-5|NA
CASKRGANQPQHF
TGTGCCAGCAAACGGGGGGCGAATCAGCCCCAGCATTTT
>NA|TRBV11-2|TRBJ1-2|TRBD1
CASSLGTGGPPSYGYTF
TGTGCCAGCAGCTTAGGGACAGGGGGTCCCCCTAGCTATGGCTACACCTTC
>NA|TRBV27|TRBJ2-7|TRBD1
CASSLVTGSHEQYF
TGTGCCAGCAGTTTAGTGACAGGGAGCCACGAGCAGTACTTC
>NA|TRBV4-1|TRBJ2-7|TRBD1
CASGAGGYEQYF
TGCGCCAGCGGTGCAGGGGGCTACGAGCAGTACTTC
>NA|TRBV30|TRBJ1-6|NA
CAWSVTGNSPLHF
TGTGCCTGGAGTGTAACGGGGAATTCACCCCTCCACTTT
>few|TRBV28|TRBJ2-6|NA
CASSGKGPGANVLTF
TGTGCCAGCAGTGGAAAGGGGCCTGGGGCCAACGTCCTGACTTTC
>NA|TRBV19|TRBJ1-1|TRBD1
CASSPLQGGTEAFF
TGTGCCAGTAGTCCCCTACAGGGGGGCACTGAAGCTTTCTTT
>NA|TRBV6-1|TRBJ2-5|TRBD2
CASSAPGGVPGGMTQYF
TGTGCCAGCAGTGCTCCCGGAGGTGTGCCGGGGGGGATGACCCAGTACTTC
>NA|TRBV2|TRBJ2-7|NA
CASENRRTAKYYEQYF
TGTGCCAGCGAAAATCGGAGGACAGCGAAATACTACGAGCAGTACTTC
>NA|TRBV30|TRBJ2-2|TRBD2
CAWIYRTSGRGTGELFF
TGTGCCTGGATTTACCGGACTAGCGGGAGGGGGACCGGGGAGCTGTTTTTT
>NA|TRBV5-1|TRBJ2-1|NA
CASSLMGVRQFF
TGCGCCAGCAGCTTAATGGGAGTAAGGCAGTTCTTC
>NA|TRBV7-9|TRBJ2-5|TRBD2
CASSLRMGGRAAETQYF
TGTGCCAGCAGCTTACGGATGGGCGGGAGGGCCGCGGAGACCCAGTACTTC
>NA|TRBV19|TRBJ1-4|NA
CASSTQRGRSEKLFF
TGTGCCAGTAGTACCCAACGGGGTCGGAGTGAAAAACTGTTTTTT
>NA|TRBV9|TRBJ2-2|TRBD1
CASSPPTGVDFTGELFF
TGTGCCAGCAGCCCTCCCACAGGGGTCGATTTTACCGGGGAGCTGTTTTTT
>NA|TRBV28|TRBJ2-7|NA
CASQGSERSYEQYF
TGTGCCAGTCAAGGATCGGAGCGCTCCTACGAGCAGTACTTC
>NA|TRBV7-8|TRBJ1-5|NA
CASSFVGARNQPQHF
TGTGCCAGCAGCTTTGTGGGGGCGCGCAATCAGCCCCAGCATTTT
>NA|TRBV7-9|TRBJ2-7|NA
CASSLAHLAYEQYF
TGTGCCAGCAGCTTAGCCCATCTAGCTTACGAGCAGTACTTC
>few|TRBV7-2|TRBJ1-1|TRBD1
CASTRTGNTEAFF
TGTGCCAGCACTAGGACAGGGAACACTGAAGCTTTCTTT
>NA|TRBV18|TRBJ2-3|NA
CASSRGPGSTDTQYF
TGTGCCAGCTCACGGGGTCCAGGGAGCACAGATACGCAGTATTTT
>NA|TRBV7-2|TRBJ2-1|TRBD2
CASSSSGRAENEQFF
TGTGCCAGCAGCTCTAGCGGGAGGGCCGAGAATGAGCAGTTCTTC
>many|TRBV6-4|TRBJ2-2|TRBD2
CASSDSLAENTGELFF
TGTGCCAGCAGTGACTCACTAGCGGAGAACACCGGGGAGCTGTTTTTT
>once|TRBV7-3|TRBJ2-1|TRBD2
CASSSSGGFNEQFF
TGTGCCAGCAGCTCTAGCGGGGGTTTCAATGAGCAGTTCTTC
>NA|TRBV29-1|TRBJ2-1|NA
CSVGVNEQFF
TGCAGCGTTGGCGTGAATGAGCAGTTCTTC
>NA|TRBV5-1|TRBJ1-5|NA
CASSLGGDQPQHF
TGCGCCAGCAGCTTGGGGGGGGATCAGCCCCAGCATTTT
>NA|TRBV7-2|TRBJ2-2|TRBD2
CASSPGGGVAGELFF
TGTGCCAGCAGCCCGGGAGGGGGGGTAGCCGGGGAGCTGTTTTTT
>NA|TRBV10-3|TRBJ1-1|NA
CAIRPPGEGTEAFF
TGTGCCATCAGGCCCCCAGGGGAAGGCACTGAAGCTTTCTTT
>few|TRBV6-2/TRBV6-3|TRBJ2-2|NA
CASSYAFPTGELFF
TGTGCCAGCAGTTACGCGTTTCCCACCGGGGAGCTGTTTTTT
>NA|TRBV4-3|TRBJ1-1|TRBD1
CASSQDSGGLTEAFF
TGCGCCAGCAGCCAAGACTCAGGGGGACTCACTGAAGCTTTCTTT
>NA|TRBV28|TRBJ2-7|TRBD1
CASSLARGTGIVREQYF
TGTGCCAGCAGTTTGGCGCGTGGGACAGGTATTGTGCGGGAGCAGTACTTC
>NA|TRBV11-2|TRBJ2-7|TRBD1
CASSSDSGGYRYEQYF
TGTGCCAGCAGCTCGGACTCAGGGGGCTACCGCTACGAGCAGTACTTC
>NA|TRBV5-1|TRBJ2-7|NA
CASSRGAGGFTYEQYF
TGCGCCAGCAGCCGCGGGGCGGGTGGGTTCACCTACGAGCAGTACTTC
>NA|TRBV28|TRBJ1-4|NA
CASSLIGGEKLFF
TGTGCCAGCAGTTTGATAGGGGGTGAAAAACTGTTTTTT
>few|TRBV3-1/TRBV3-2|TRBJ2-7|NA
CASSQDPLRVAIDEQYF
TGTGCCAGCAGCCAAGATCCCCTGAGAGTTGCTATAGACGAGCAGTACTTC
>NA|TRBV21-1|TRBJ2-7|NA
CASSPTFSIKYF
TGTGCCAGCAGCCCTACCTTTAGCATTAAGTACTTC
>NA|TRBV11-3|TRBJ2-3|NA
CASAGATKDTQYF
TGTGCCAGCGCCGGAGCTACTAAAGATACGCAGTATTTT